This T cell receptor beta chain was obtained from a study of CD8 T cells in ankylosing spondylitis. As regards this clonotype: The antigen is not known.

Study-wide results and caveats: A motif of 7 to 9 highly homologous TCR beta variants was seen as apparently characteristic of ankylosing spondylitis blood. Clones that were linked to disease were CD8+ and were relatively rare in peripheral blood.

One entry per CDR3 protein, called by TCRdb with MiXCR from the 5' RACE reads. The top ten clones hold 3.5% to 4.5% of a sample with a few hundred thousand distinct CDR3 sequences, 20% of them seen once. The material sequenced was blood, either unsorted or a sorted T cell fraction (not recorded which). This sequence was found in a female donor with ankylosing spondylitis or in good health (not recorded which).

The DNA for the CDR3 is TGCAGTGCTCCCCAAGCGAGAGATACGCAGTATTTT. Residues: CSAPQARDTQYF. The rearrangement links TRBV20-1 to TRBJ2-3; D not resolved. This CDR3 contains 12 residues. V lost 5 bases and J 5 bases, leaving 11 bases between the germline ends. CDR1 and CDR2 (germline): DFQATT, SNEGSKA (reference sequence).